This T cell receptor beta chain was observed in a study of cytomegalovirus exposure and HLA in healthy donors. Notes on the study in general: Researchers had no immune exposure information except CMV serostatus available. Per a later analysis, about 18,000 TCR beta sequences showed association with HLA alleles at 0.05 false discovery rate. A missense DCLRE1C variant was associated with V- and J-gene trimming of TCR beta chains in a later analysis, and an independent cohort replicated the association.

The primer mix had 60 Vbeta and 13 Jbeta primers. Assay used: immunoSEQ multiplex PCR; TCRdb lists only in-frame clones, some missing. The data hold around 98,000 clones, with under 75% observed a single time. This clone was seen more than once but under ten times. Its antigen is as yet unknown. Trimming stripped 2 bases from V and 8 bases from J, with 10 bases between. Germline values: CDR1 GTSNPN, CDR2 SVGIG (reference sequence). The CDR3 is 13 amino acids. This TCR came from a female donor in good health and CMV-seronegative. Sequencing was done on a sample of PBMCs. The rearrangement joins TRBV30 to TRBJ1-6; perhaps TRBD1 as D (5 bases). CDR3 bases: TGTGCCTGGAGTTTTAAGGGGCATTCACCCCTCCACTTT. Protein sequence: CAWSFKGHSPLHF. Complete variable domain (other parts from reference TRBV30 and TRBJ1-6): SQTIHQWPATLVQPVGSPLSLECTVEGTSNPNLYWYRQAAGRGLQLLFYSVGIGQISSEVPQNLSASRPQDRQFILSSKKLLLSDSGFYLCAWSFKGHSPLHFGNGTRLTVT.